This TCR beta chain was profiled in a study of blood T cell repertoires in COVID-19 (dated by TCRdb to between 2020 and 2021). About the study as a whole: Samples covering the acute and convalescent phases of COVID-19 were provided by collaborators in the United States, Italy and Spain. The material from the prospective study consisted of cDNA or gDNA derived from T cells, B-cell-depleted T cells, or PBMCs. The dataset comprised deeply sampled blood TCRbeta repertoires from subjects exposed to, actively infected with, or recovered from COVID-19. The repertoires were released in a freely available public database meant as a resource for research on the immune response to SARS-CoV-2. The samples were drawn from the first 160 participants of the ongoing ImmuneRACE study and from some 1,300 subjects provided by 6 global collaborators. Nearly every sample came with metadata listing a de-identified subject ID, COVID-19 status, age in years and sex. Where available, HLA class I and class II types were taken from metadata supplied by the sample provider and were not determined by assay-based typing.

TCRbeta CDR3 regions were amplified from genomic DNA using the immunoSEQ Assay, a bias-controlled multiplex PCR. Per the authors' processing: Within the assay, amplification of reference gene primers was used to estimate how many nucleated cells each sample contained. To quantify the absolute abundance of each unique TCRbeta CDR3 rearrangement, sequence reads were collapsed and filtered. For each sample, productive Simpson clonality was calculated as the square root of Simpson's diversity index over productive rearrangements. This immuneACCESS table, as held by TCRdb, lists in-frame sequences with V and J called but not all clones. Of the missing ones, under half trace to an unresolved V gene in checked studies; the others have no known cause. V, J and clone size are taken as reported in that table, and D and trimming were inferred from the DNA itself. This sample holds over 70,000 clones; 75% to 85% were observed only once. The ten most abundant clones make up 10% to 13% of the sample.

This clone showed up just a few times. No cognate antigen has been identified for it. No base qualities exist here, and no much larger clone lies one base off it. Trimming leaves V shorter by 2 bases and J shorter by 2 bases, with the junction holding 4 bases beyond the gene matches. The CDR3 runs 15 amino acids, cysteine and phenylalanine included. The kept DNA is CDR3 alone, 45 bases in frame from the first base. CDR1 and CDR2 (LGHNA, YNFKEQ) derive from the germline V gene. The collaborating institutions used their own protocols to collect whole blood in K2EDTA tubes. Collaborator samples were shipped for TCRbeta analysis as frozen whole blood, isolated PBMCs, or DNA extracted from either sample type. The study at large found these results: The quantity of clinical and demographic metadata differed by source and by participant and was supplied without curation.

The rearrangement joined TRBV4-2 to TRBJ2-3; TRBD2 aligns with 7 central bases. This TCR derives from a woman between 65 and 79 years old with acute or convalescent COVID-19. The sequencing input was peripheral blood. Read as DNA, the sequence is TGTGCCAGCAGCCAACTAAGCGGGAACACAGATACGCAGTATTTT. This yields the protein CASSQLSGNTDTQYF.